This T cell receptor (beta chain) was captured in a study of a mutant IDH1 vaccine in newly diagnosed glioma. Looking at the study overall: Once 4-6 weeks had passed after radiotherapy alone, vaccination started, or it started with temozolomide cycles. Participants attended visit V12, the safety follow-up, at week 35, and then attended visit V13 at week 47.

Of note for this clone: Its specificity is not known.

Time point of the sample: week 47, end of study. The content of each vaccine dose was 300 ug of mutant IDH1 20-mer peptide, and topical imiquimod accompanied it. Only in-frame clones appear in the TCRdb table, and some are missing; sequencing was by immunoSEQ multiplex PCR. The sample includes some 62,000 clones, roughly four fifths seen only once; the top ten take under 4.5%. The germline V gene encodes CDR1 SEHNR and CDR2 FQNEAQ (reference sequence). CDR3 length equals 16 residues. Deletions cut 0 bases from V and 5 bases from J, with 16 bases between. The TCR sequence derives from a man aged 25 to 45 with glioma. The chain couples TRBV7-9 to TRBJ2-5; D unresolved. The sample consisted of PBMCs, taken from a glioma patient whose treatment included an IDH1 peptide vaccine. The chain's CDR3 is CASSLARYGTVETQYF. In DNA form, the CDR3 reads TGTGCCAGCAGCTTAGCGAGGTACGGTACCGTGGAGACCCAGTACTTC. The full variable domain, its missing parts supplied by reference TRBV7-9 and TRBJ2-5, is DTGVSQNPRHKITKRGQNVTFRCDPISEHNRLYWYRQTLGQGPEFLTYFQNEAQLEKSRLLSDRFSAERPKGSFSTLEIQRTEQGDSAMYLCASSLARYGTVETQYFGPGTRLLVL.